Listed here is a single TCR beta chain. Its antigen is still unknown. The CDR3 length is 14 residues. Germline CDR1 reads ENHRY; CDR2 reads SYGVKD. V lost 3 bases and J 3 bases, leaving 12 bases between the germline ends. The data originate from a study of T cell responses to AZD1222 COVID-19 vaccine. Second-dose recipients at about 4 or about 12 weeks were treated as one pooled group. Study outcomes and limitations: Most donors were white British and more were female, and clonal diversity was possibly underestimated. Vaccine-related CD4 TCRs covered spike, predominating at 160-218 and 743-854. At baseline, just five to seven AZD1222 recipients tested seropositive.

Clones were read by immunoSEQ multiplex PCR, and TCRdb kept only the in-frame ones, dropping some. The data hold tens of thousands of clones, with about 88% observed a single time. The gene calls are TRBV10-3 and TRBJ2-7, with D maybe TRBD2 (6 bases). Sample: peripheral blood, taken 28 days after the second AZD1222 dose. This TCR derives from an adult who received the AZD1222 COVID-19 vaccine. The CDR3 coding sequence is TGTGCCATCAGTGATAAAAGCGGGTACTACGAGCAGTACTTC. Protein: CAISDKSGYYEQYF.